The 27 T cell receptor beta chains reported below all come from one sample, sequenced in a study of blood T cell repertoires in COVID-19. The protocol was immunoSEQ multiplex PCR, while the TCRdb copy is restricted to in-frame clones and leaves out a portion. The sample has 310,000 or so clones, 87% seen once. The sequencing input was peripheral blood. The origin of the receptors is a man under 40 with COVID-19, enrolled during active disease.

This clone was picked up one time. The rearrangement joins TRBV6-5 to TRBJ2-7; no definite D call. Per germline, CDR1 MNHEY and CDR2 SVGAGI. This CDR3 is 15 amino acids long. The V end lost 6 bases, the J end lost 1 base, and 16 bases lay between the germline ends. The DNA for the CDR3 is TGTGCCAGCAGCCCCCAGGTATGGGTATCCTACGAGCAGTACTTC. As protein: CASSPQVWVSYEQYF.

The chain uses TRBV7-3 and TRBJ2-7; D unresolved. Trimming pared 5 bases from V and 5 bases from J, leaving 13 bases between. Germline V lookup: CDR1 SGHTA, CDR2 FQGTGA. CDR3 size: 13 residues. The CDR3 nucleotides read TGTGCCAGCAGCCAACTAAGGAGCGACGAGCAGTACTTC. As protein: CASSQLRSDEQYF.

The chain has TRBV9 and TRBJ1-6, with D perhaps matching TRBD1 (6 bases). With 2 bases removed from V and 6 bases from J, the gap between germline ends came to 18 bases. The CDR3 sequence is 17 residues long. Germline V gene sequence: CDR1 SGDLS, CDR2 YYNGEE. The CDR3 sequence: CASSVDVVGQLNSPLHF. The CDR3 nucleotides read TGTGCCAGCAGCGTGGACGTCGTTGGACAGCTTAATTCACCCCTCCACTTT.

The chain combines TRBV2 with TRBJ1-2, with 8 bases identical to TRBD1. In germline, CDR1 is SNHLY, CDR2 FYNNEI. With 6 bases clipped from V and 6 bases from J, the junction kept 6 bases outside the gene matches. The CDR3 has 13 residues. CDR3 loop: CASRDRVIHGYTF. The CDR3 nucleotides are TGTGCCAGCAGGGACAGGGTAATCCATGGCTACACCTTC.

The chain combines TRBV11-2 with TRBJ2-5; D not resolved. This CDR3 region has 13 residues. V lost 3 bases and J lost 2, with 7 bases in between. Germline lookup yields CDR1 SGHAT and CDR2 FQNNGV. The CDR3 nucleotides are TGTGCCAGCAGCTTTAACATACAAGAGACCCAGTACTTC. This gives the protein CASSFNIQETQYF.

This clone was counted a single time. The chain links TRBV7-2 to TRBJ1-2; D is possibly TRBD1 (5 bases). This CDR3 region has 13 residues. With 2 bases removed from V and 7 bases from J, the gap between germline ends came to 11 bases. Germline-derived CDR1 and CDR2 are SGHTA and FQGNSA. CDR3 sequence: CASSLTRDAGYTF. The CDR3 DNA sequence: TGTGCCAGCAGCTTAACCAGGGATGCTGGCTACACCTTC. Full variable domain (remainder filled in from reference TRBV7-2 and TRBJ1-2): GAGVSQSPSNKVTEKGKDVELRCDPISGHTALYWYRQSLGQGLEFLIYFQGNSAPDKSGLPSDRFSAERTGGSVSTLTIQRTQQEDSAVYLCASSLTRDAGYTFGSGTRLTVV.

V usage is TRBV28 and J usage is TRBJ2-4, with 10 nucleotides matching TRBD1. The V and J ends lost 2 bases and 6 bases, in that order; junction bases with no gene match: 1. This CDR3 region has 14 residues. The germline V gene has CDR1 MDHEN and CDR2 SYDVKM. The DNA for the CDR3 is TGTGCCAGCAGTTTAGGACAGGGGGGAAACATTCAGTACTTC. It encodes CASSLGQGGNIQYF.

V and J are TRBV3-1 (or the pseudogene TRBV3-2) and TRBJ2-1, with unresolved D. V was trimmed by 0 bases and J by 3 bases, leaving 18 bases between them. Germline CDR1 LGHDT, CDR2 YNNKEL (reference sequence). The CDR3 consists of 18 residues. The CDR3 nucleotides are TGTGCCAGCAGCCAAGATCCGTTTGGGCCTCGCAACTACAATGAGCAGTTCTTC. This translates into CASSQDPFGPRNYNEQFF.

This chain joins TRBV2 and TRBJ1-1, with D uncertain. The CDR3 has 10 residues. V lost 6 bases and J lost 7, with 6 bases in between. Looked up from germline, CDR1 is SNHLY and CDR2 is FYNNEI. CDR3 residues: CASRSGEAFF. CDR3 nucleotide sequence: TGTGCCAGCAGGTCCGGTGAAGCTTTCTTT.

V is TRBV29-1 and J is TRBJ2-7; D possibly corresponds to TRBD1 (6 bases). This CDR3 is built from 14 residues. Germline CDR1 is SQVTM and CDR2 is ANQGSEA. The V end was cut by 8 bases, the J end by 2 bases, with 19 bases between. The CDR3 sequence: CSFSQQGTPYEQYF. CDR3 nucleotide sequence: TGCAGCTTCTCTCAGCAGGGGACCCCCTACGAGCAGTACTTC.

This clone was counted between two and nine times. This sequence joins TRBV6-1 and TRBJ1-5, with D possibly TRBD1 on 6 matching bases. The CDR3 has 16 residues. From germline, CDR1 is MNHNS and CDR2 SASEGT. V shed 4 bases and J shed 1 base, with 14 bases lying between them. DNA for the CDR3: TGTGCCAGCAGTGTGGCAGGGGTATGGAGCAATCAGCCCCAGCATTTT. Translating it yields CASSVAGVWSNQPQHF.

This sequence joins TRBV6-1 and TRBJ1-4, with no clear D. Germline V gene data show CDR1 as MNHNS and CDR2 as SASEGT. V was cut by 3 bases and J by 3 bases, with 8 bases left in between. The length of the CDR3 is 14 residues. The CDR3 DNA reads TGTGCCAGCAGTGAGCACGGGGCTAATGAAAAACTGTTTTTT. Encoded protein: CASSEHGANEKLFF.

V gene TRBV11-3 combines with J gene TRBJ2-7; D may be TRBD2 (5 bases). Between the trimmed V and J ends, which lost 4 bases and 1 base, there was a span of 11 bases. The CDR3 spans 14 residues. CDR1 and CDR2 (germline): SGHNT, YENEEA. CDR3 protein: CASSSSAGSYEQYF. In DNA form, the CDR3 reads TGTGCCAGCAGCTCTTCGGCGGGTTCCTACGAGCAGTACTTC.

V usage is TRBV6-1 and J usage is TRBJ1-2; D is possibly TRBD1 (6 bases). Trimming shortened V by 1 base and J by 8 bases, and 14 bases separated the two germline ends. Germline CDR1 MNHNS, CDR2 SASEGT. The CDR3 has 14 residues. The CDR3 here is CASSEGTVGGGYTF. As DNA, the CDR3 is TGTGCCAGCAGTGAAGGGACAGTCGGGGGGGGCTACACCTTC.

The CDR3 reads CASSPGLAGETQYF. In nucleotides, the CDR3 is TGTGCCAGCAGCCCGGGACTAGCGGGTGAGACCCAGTACTTC. The chain is built from TRBV7-2 and TRBJ2-5; 12 bases fit TRBD2. The CDR3 consists of 14 residues. V lost 5 bases, J lost 5 bases, and 3 bases stayed unmatched. Germline V gene data show CDR1 as SGHTA and CDR2 as FQGNSA.

The rearrangement links TRBV13 to TRBJ2-7; D may be TRBD1 (5 bases). The CDR3 contains 18 residues. V was pared by 4 bases and J by 3 bases, with 25 bases between. CDR1 and CDR2 from the germline V gene are PRHDT and FYEKMQ (reference sequence). In DNA, the CDR3 is TGTGCCAGCAGCTCAAGGATTGCTGGGGCCAGCACTATCTACGAGCAGTACTTC. Amino acids: CASSSRIAGASTIYEQYF.

The chain recombines TRBV7-2 with TRBJ2-7, with D possibly being TRBD2 (6 bases). This CDR3 has 17 residues. V dropped 6 bases and J dropped 4 bases, with 25 bases sitting between them. The V gene's germline CDR1 is SGHTA and CDR2 FQGNSA. The CDR3 protein is CASRSKDASGGLYEQYF. CDR3 coding DNA: TGTGCCAGCAGATCAAAGGATGCCTCAGGAGGGTTGTACGAGCAGTACTTC.

The genes are TRBV4-1 and TRBJ2-7; TRBD1 matches 9 bases. Germline V gene sequence: CDR1 MGHRA, CDR2 YSYEKL. The CDR3 is 16 residues long. Trimming took 1 base from V and 2 from J; bases not matched to a gene: 6. The CDR3 is CASSQGPGTGPYEQYF. The CDR3 DNA reads as TGCGCCAGCAGCCAAGGTCCCGGGACAGGGCCCTACGAGCAGTACTTC.

This clone was seen at least ten times. This sequence joins TRBV4-3 and TRBJ1-2, with unresolved D. Germline values: CDR1 LGHNA, CDR2 YSLEER. V dropped 0 bases and J dropped 4 bases, with 12 bases sitting between them. The CDR3 totals 15 residues. CDR3 sequence: CASSQDIKESYGYTF. CDR3 DNA sequence: TGCGCCAGCAGCCAAGACATCAAGGAGAGCTATGGCTACACCTTC.

The chain is built from TRBV18 and TRBJ1-2; 10 bases match TRBD1. The CDR3 totals 18 residues. Trimming took 4 bases from V and 4 from J; bases not matched to a gene: 15. Germline values: CDR1 KGHSH, CDR2 LQKENI. The CDR3 here is CASSQGQGGLLRIYGYTF. CDR3 DNA sequence: TGTGCCAGCTCACAAGGACAGGGGGGACTCCTTAGGATCTATGGCTACACCTTC.

The chain carries TRBV27 and TRBJ2-5; 7 nucleotides line up with TRBD1. Germline V CDR1 and CDR2: MNHEY, SMNVEV (reference sequence). The length of the CDR3 is 16 residues. Trimming at V came to 5 bases and at J to 2 bases, leaving 11 bases not matched to a gene. DNA of the CDR3: TGTGCCAGCAGTCCCCTGGACAGGTTACCTCAAGAGACCCAGTACTTC. Translation gives CASSPLDRLPQETQYF.

J is TRBJ1-2 and V is TRBV28; 9 nucleotides match TRBD1. J gave up 7 bases and V 4 bases, and 10 bases lay outside the gene matches. Germline V gene lookup returns CDR1 MDHEN and CDR2 SYDVKM. CDR3 length: 15 residues. The CDR3 DNA sequence: TGTGCCAGCAGTTCTCCAGGGACAGGGAGGGGTGGCTACACCTTC. Protein: CASSSPGTGRGGYTF.

The chain has TRBV5-6 and TRBJ2-3, with TRBD1 as a possible D gene (5 bases). The CDR3 runs 15 residues. Trimming shortened V by 1 base and J by 0 bases, and 9 bases separated the two germline ends. Per the germline V gene, CDR1 is SGHDT and CDR2 is YYEEEE. CDR3 sequence (DNA): TGTGCCAGCAGCTTGAAGGGGTCTAGCACAGATACGCAGTATTTT. Its translation is CASSLKGSSTDTQYF.

This clone was seen only a few times. This chain connects TRBV2 to TRBJ1-5; 7 bases line up with TRBD1. From germline, CDR1 is SNHLY and CDR2 FYNNEI. This CDR3 has 13 residues. The V and J ends lost 7 bases and 6 bases, in that order; junction bases with no gene match: 6. The CDR3 spells CASNRQGSQPQHF. In nucleotides, the CDR3 is TGTGCCAGCAACCGACAGGGATCTCAGCCCCAGCATTTT.

V gene TRBV7-9 combines with J gene TRBJ1-2; possible D gene TRBD1, 5 bases. V was pared by 5 bases and J by 8 bases, with 15 bases between. Germline V lookup: CDR1 SEHNR, CDR2 FQNEAQ (reference sequence). There are 13 residues in the CDR3. CDR3 region: CASSPLPGDGYTF. The CDR3 DNA follows: TGTGCCAGCAGCCCTCTTCCGGGGGACGGCTACACCTTC.

The chain is built from TRBV5-4 and TRBJ1-5; maybe TRBD1 (6 bases). Between the trimmed V and J ends, which lost 8 bases and 4 bases, there was a span of 13 bases. The CDR3 is 13 residues long. Germline-derived CDR1 and CDR2 are SGHNT and YYREEE (reference sequence). Here the CDR3 reads CASSKGGNQPQHF. CDR3 DNA sequence: TGTGCCAGTTCAAAGGGGGGGAATCAGCCCCAGCATTTT.

This clone has only a few counts. In DNA, the CDR3 is TGCGCCAGCAGCCAAGACCCTACGGGAAACACCATATATTTT. It encodes CASSQDPTGNTIYF. The chain uses TRBV4-3 and TRBJ1-3, with D hard to call. Germline V gene data show CDR1 as LGHNA and CDR2 as YSLEER. The CDR3 consists of 14 residues. V shed 0 bases and J shed 4 bases, with 7 bases lying between them.